The next 16 T cell receptor beta chains were all read from a single sample in a study of shared clonotypes between healthy human individuals. Profiling relied on immunoSEQ multiplex PCR, and the TCRdb table lists in-frame clones only, not all of them. The sample has about 96,000 clones; around half are singletons. The sample taken for sequencing was PBMCs. The receptors come from a woman in her 40s in good health. Some clones in this sample may be carry-over from other donors' samples.

The chain links TRBV18 to TRBJ1-5; 8 bases match TRBD1. From germline, CDR1 is KGHSH and CDR2 LQKENI. V dropped 2 bases and J dropped 1; count of bases not matched to a gene: 16. The CDR3 spans 20 residues. The CDR3 spells CASSPRFGQGLPASNQPQHF. The CDR3 nucleotides read TGTGCCAGCTCACCAAGGTTCGGACAGGGCCTCCCCGCGAGCAATCAGCCCCAGCATTTT.

The genes are TRBV6-1 and TRBJ2-7, with a possible D match to TRBD1 (5 bases). The V and J ends lost 2 bases and 3 bases respectively, with 14 bases between them. This CDR3 spans 15 amino acids. CDR1 and CDR2 (germline): MNHNS, SASEGT. CDR3 in DNA: TGTGCCAGCAGTGAACGCTCAGGGTTTATCTACGAGCAGTACTTC. Amino acids: CASSERSGFIYEQYF.

This clone has a count of ten or more. The chain recombines TRBV30 with TRBJ1-2; D may be TRBD1 (5 bases). V lost 2 bases to trimming and J lost 7 bases, with 14 bases between them. The CDR3 spans 13 residues. Germline assignment: CDR1 GTSNPN and CDR2 SVGIG (reference sequence). CDR3 region: CAWSRTREGGYTF. CDR3 nucleotide sequence: TGTGCCTGGAGTAGGACAAGGGAGGGTGGCTACACCTTC.

This clone was found many times. The chain joins TRBV7-2 to TRBJ2-2; D not certain. Germline V gene sequence: CDR1 SGHTA, CDR2 FQGNSA. With 5 bases removed from V and 1 base from J, the gap between germline ends came to 8 bases. This CDR3 has 14 amino acids. CDR3 region: CASSIYRNTGELFF. The CDR3 region has the DNA TGTGCCAGCAGCATCTACCGGAACACCGGGGAGCTGTTTTTT. The whole variable domain, remainder taken from reference TRBV7-2 and TRBJ2-2, is GAGVSQSPSNKVTEKGKDVELRCDPISGHTALYWYRQSLGQGLEFLIYFQGNSAPDKSGLPSDRFSAERTGGSVSTLTIQRTQQEDSAVYLCASSIYRNTGELFFGEGSRLTVL.

This clone was recorded at least ten times. The genes are TRBV30 and TRBJ1-6, with a possible D match to TRBD1 (5 bases). The CDR3 sequence is 14 residues long. Germline V gene lookup returns CDR1 GTSNPN and CDR2 SVGIG (reference sequence). The V and J ends lost 5 bases and 7 bases respectively, with 15 bases between them. The CDR3 coding sequence is TGTGCCTGGCAGGTGGGGACCGAGAATTCACCCCTCCACTTT. Residues: CAWQVGTENSPLHF.

This clone was seen at least ten times. This chain connects TRBV29-1 to TRBJ2-3; D gene unclear. The length of the CDR3 is 14 residues. V lost 1 base, J lost 0 bases, and 8 bases lay in between. CDR1 and CDR2 (germline): SQVTM, ANQGSEA. The CDR3 nucleotides read TGCAGCGTTGAAGCGGGTCTTAGCACAGATACGCAGTATTTT. As protein: CSVEAGLSTDTQYF.

V usage is TRBV10-2 and J usage is TRBJ1-5, with D uncertain. V lost 8 bases to trimming and J lost 3 bases, with 5 bases between them. Germline V gene lookup returns CDR1 WSHSY and CDR2 SAAADI. The CDR3 runs to 11 residues. The CDR3 nucleotides read TGCGCCAGCGGGTACAATCAGCCCCAGCATTTT. This codes for CASGYNQPQHF.

This chain links TRBV4-1 with TRBJ2-5; D is unresolved. V was pared by 4 bases and J by 1 base, with 7 bases between. The germline V gene has CDR1 MGHRA and CDR2 YSYEKL. The CDR3 is made up of 13 amino acids. In nucleotides, the CDR3 is TGCGCCAGCAGCCTAATGGTCCAAGAGACCCAGTACTTC. Translated, it gives CASSLMVQETQYF.

This clone was detected ten times or more. The rearrangement links TRBV4-1 to TRBJ2-2, with 12 bases fitting TRBD2. J lost 1 base, V lost 4 bases, and 4 bases had no gene match. The CDR3 is 17 residues long. The germline V gene encodes CDR1 MGHRA and CDR2 YSYEKL. The CDR3 sequence: CASSPLTSGRNTGELFF. The CDR3 DNA reads as TGCGCCAGCAGCCCCCTGACTAGCGGGAGGAACACCGGGGAGCTGTTTTTT.

This chain connects TRBV7-2 to TRBJ2-7; D unresolved. The germline V gene has CDR1 SGHTA and CDR2 FQGNSA. The V gene lost 4 bases and the J gene lost 5 bases, with 18 bases spanning the gap. The CDR3 is made up of 15 amino acids. CDR3 nucleotides: TGTGCCAGCAGCTCACCATCACTTCACCAGGACGAGCAGTACTTC. Amino acids: CASSSPSLHQDEQYF.

This clone was detected only a few times. The chain is built from TRBV30 and TRBJ2-2, with D unclear. Germline V lookup: CDR1 GTSNPN, CDR2 SVGIG (reference sequence). Trimming took 1 base from V and 0 from J, leaving 6 bases between them. The length of the CDR3 is 14 residues. CDR3 sequence (DNA): TGTGCCTGGAGTGGACTCCCGAACACCGGGGAGCTGTTTTTT. Its translation is CAWSGLPNTGELFF. Using reference TRBV30 and TRBJ2-2 for the parts outside the CDR3, the full variable domain is SQTIHQWPATLVQPVGSPLSLECTVEGTSNPNLYWYRQAAGRGLQLLFYSVGIGQISSEVPQNLSASRPQDRQFILSSKKLLLSDSGFYLCAWSGLPNTGELFFGEGSRLTVL.

This chain uses TRBV7-3 with TRBJ1-2; no clear D gene. This CDR3 spans 11 amino acids. The V gene's germline CDR1 is SGHTA and CDR2 FQGTGA. The V end lost 2 bases, the J end lost 6 bases, and 4 bases lay between the germline ends. CDR3 DNA: TGTGCCAGCAGCTTACGGCATGGCTACACCTTC. This codes for CASSLRHGYTF.

This chain connects TRBV6-5 to TRBJ2-7, with 10 bases aligning to TRBD1. This CDR3 has 16 amino acids. CDR1 is MNHEY, CDR2 SVGAGI, per germline. The junction had 7 bases not matched to a gene; V was cut back by 2 bases and J by 3 bases. CDR3 in DNA: TGTGCCAGCAGTTACCTATCGGGACAGGGGCTCTACGAGCAGTACTTC. This translates into CASSYLSGQGLYEQYF.

On this clone: A read error may explain this, as a much larger clone is one base away. Other DNA sequences in this specimen translate into the identical CDR3. The chain combines TRBV9 with TRBJ2-3, with a tentative D call TRBD2 (6 bases). Germline values: CDR1 SGDLS, CDR2 YYNGEE. The CDR3 spans 12 residues. V was clipped by 0 bases and J by 9 bases, with 8 bases between them. The chain's CDR3 is CASSVAGDTQYF. CDR3 DNA sequence: TGTGCCAGCAGCGTAGCGGGAGACACGCAGTATTTT.

Many counts were recorded for this clone. This sequence joins TRBV5-1 and TRBJ2-7; TRBD2 aligns across 13 bases. The V gene end was trimmed by 0 bases and the J gene end by 6 bases; junction bases not matched to a gene: 6. Germline V gene data show CDR1 as SGHRS and CDR2 as YFSETQ. There are 16 residues in the CDR3. The CDR3 loop is CASSLAGGTSGTEQYF. The DNA of the CDR3 is TGCGCCAGCAGCTTGGCCGGGGGGACTAGCGGGACCGAGCAGTACTTC. Drawing the rest from reference TRBV5-1 and TRBJ2-7, the complete variable domain is KAGVTQTPRYLIKTRGQQVTLSCSPISGHRSVSWYQQTPGQGLQFLFEYFSETQRNKGNFPGRFSGRQFSNSRSEMNVSTLELGDSALYLCASSLAGGTSGTEQYFGPGTRLTVT.

This clone was observed a few times. The V gene is TRBV29-1, the J gene TRBJ2-3, with 8 bases fitting TRBD2. Germline V gene sequence: CDR1 SQVTM, CDR2 ANQGSEA. The V and J ends lost 4 bases and 6 bases, in that order; junction bases with no gene match: 9. The CDR3 runs to 14 residues. The CDR3 nucleotides read TGCAGCGTTGCAAGTAGCGGGGCGGTGGATACGCAGTATTTT. Amino acid sequence: CSVASSGAVDTQYF.